These 8 T cell receptor beta chains came from one sample sequenced in a study of a mutant IDH1 vaccine in newly diagnosed glioma. Time point denoted: week 11, during vaccination. Every vaccination contained 300 ug of the mutant IDH1 20-mer peptide and was paired with topical imiquimod. Antigen specificity for these receptors is unknown. Sequencing used immunoSEQ multiplex PCR; TCRdb keeps in-frame clones, though not all of them. Of 55,000 to 65,000 clones listed, about 80% are singletons. Sequences were derived from PBMCs, sampled from a glioma patient whose treatment included an IDH1 peptide vaccine. Every receptor here comes from a man younger than 40 with glioma.

V is TRBV9 and J is TRBJ2-1; 16 positions agree with TRBD2. The CDR3 is 18 amino acids. With 1 base clipped from V and 9 bases from J, the junction kept 10 bases outside the gene matches. The germline V gene encodes CDR1 SGDLS and CDR2 YYNGEE. CDR3 loop: CASSVRTGTSGGAGEQFF. In DNA form, the CDR3 reads TGTGCCAGCAGCGTACGAACCGGGACTAGCGGGGGGGCCGGTGAGCAGTTCTTC.

V gene TRBV28 combines with J gene TRBJ1-6, with D tentatively TRBD1 (6 bases). Trimming cost V 6 bases and J 4 bases, with 13 bases left between them. Germline-derived CDR1 and CDR2 are MDHEN and SYDVKM. The CDR3 has 15 residues. CDR3 in DNA: TGTGCCAGCAGATCAAGAACAGGGTATAATTCACCCCTCCACTTT. It encodes CASRSRTGYNSPLHF.

This chain connects TRBV7-9 to TRBJ2-5; perhaps TRBD1 as D (5 bases). The CDR3 spans 16 residues. The V gene's germline CDR1 is SEHNR and CDR2 FQNEAQ (reference sequence). V was shortened by 0 bases and J by 1 base, with 12 bases between the two germline ends. CDR3 amino acids: CASSLATGPLQETQYF. DNA of the CDR3: TGTGCCAGCAGCTTAGCTACAGGACCACTCCAAGAGACCCAGTACTTC.

The V gene is TRBV27, the J gene TRBJ2-6, with 7 bases fitting TRBD1. V dropped 5 bases and J dropped 0; count of bases not matched to a gene: 1. The CDR3 loop spans 15 amino acids. CDR1 and CDR2 (germline): MNHEY, SMNVEV (reference sequence). CDR3 sequence reads: CASSRQGSGANVLTF. As DNA, the CDR3 is TGTGCCAGCAGTAGACAGGGCTCTGGGGCCAACGTCCTGACTTTC.

The rearrangement joins TRBV30 to TRBJ2-7, with 9 bases aligning to TRBD2. This CDR3 comprises 17 residues. V shed 5 bases, J shed 1 base, and the junction held 15 bases outside the gene matches. CDR1 is GTSNPN and CDR2 is SVGIG in the germline V gene (reference sequence). The CDR3 reads CAWPGGGGRCVSYEQYF. CDR3 DNA sequence: TGTGCCTGGCCTGGCGGGGGGGGGAGGTGTGTATCCTACGAGCAGTACTTC.

The V call is TRBV2, the J call TRBJ1-5, with D possibly matching TRBD1 (6 bases). Trimming removed 4 bases at V and 2 bases at J, with 6 bases between. Germline CDR1 reads SNHLY; CDR2 reads FYNNEI. The CDR3 is made up of 13 amino acids. The CDR3 DNA reads TGTGCCAGCAGTGGACAGGGCAATCAGCCCCAGCATTTT. The encoded protein is CASSGQGNQPQHF.

In this sample, this clone turned up a few times. This chain links TRBV4-1 with TRBJ2-7, with D possibly matching TRBD1 (7 bases). Trimming pared 4 bases from V and 1 base from J, leaving 11 bases between. The CDR3 spans 14 residues. CDR1 is MGHRA and CDR2 is YSYEKL in the germline V gene. The CDR3 DNA reads TGCGCCAGCAGCCCGCGGGGACAGTCCTACGAGCAGTACTTC. Encoded protein: CASSPRGQSYEQYF.

Notes on this clone: At one boundary the junction diverges from the germline segment, which might be a read error. Other DNA sequences in this sample translate to the same CDR3. The gene calls are TRBV30 and TRBJ1-5, with D unresolved. This CDR3 contains 14 residues. Germline CDR1 reads GTSNPN; CDR2 reads SVGIG (reference sequence). CDR3 region: CAWSYEVSNQPQHF. DNA of the CDR3: TGTGCCTGGAGTTATGAGGTTAGCAACCAGCCCCAGCATTTT.